The rows below give T cell receptor beta chains drawn from one sample of a study of identical twins. TCRdb itself ran the 5' RACE reads through MiXCR, one entry per CDR3 protein. The sample holds fewer than 550,000 distinct CDR3 sequences, roughly 13% seen once. These records were also assigned to another study, of yellow fever vaccine responses in identical twins.

The sequenced material came from CD4+ T cells sorted from blood. These receptors all stem from a woman between 18 and 29 years old in good health. CDR3s include the opening cysteine and the closing phenylalanine or tryptophan. The order of the fields is J gene, V gene, D gene, clone size, CDR3 DNA, CDR3 protein. D genes are given only for firm matches. Only part of the rows carry a size: once, few, many, or a class if the clone is expanded.

j_call: TRBJ1-5
v_call: TRBV20-1
d_call: -
clone_size: few
cdr3_nt: TGCAGTGCTAGACGGGTGAGCAATCAGCCCCAGCATTTT
cdr3_aa: CSARRVSNQPQHF

j_call: TRBJ2-5
v_call: TRBV3-1
d_call: -
clone_size: -
cdr3_nt: TGTGCCAGCAGCCAAGTCTCCAGAACGGAGACCCAGTACTTC
cdr3_aa: CASSQVSRTETQYF

j_call: TRBJ2-6
v_call: TRBV28
d_call: TRBD1
clone_size: -
cdr3_nt: TGTGCCAGCAGTTTCCTACCCGGGACAGGGGGCGAAGGGGCCAACGTCCTGACTTTC
cdr3_aa: CASSFLPGTGGEGANVLTF

j_call: TRBJ2-7
v_call: TRBV2
d_call: -
clone_size: -
cdr3_nt: TGTGCCAGCGGGGGTACCTTCTCCTACGAGCAGTACTTC
cdr3_aa: CASGGTFSYEQYF

j_call: TRBJ1-1
v_call: TRBV4-1
d_call: -
clone_size: few
cdr3_nt: TGCGCCAGCAGCCAACAGGGAGCAAAAGGGAGGGAAGCTTTCTTT
cdr3_aa: CASSQQGAKGREAFF

j_call: TRBJ2-3
v_call: TRBV9
d_call: TRBD2
clone_size: -
cdr3_nt: TGTGCCAGCAGCGTAGGTTCTAGCGGAGGCACAGATACGCAGTATTTT
cdr3_aa: CASSVGSSGGTDTQYF

j_call: TRBJ2-2
v_call: TRBV7-6
d_call: TRBD1
clone_size: -
cdr3_nt: TGTGCCAGCAGTGAGACAGGGCAGAACACCGGGGAGCTGTTTTTT
cdr3_aa: CASSETGQNTGELFF

j_call: TRBJ2-3
v_call: TRBV10-1
d_call: -
clone_size: -
cdr3_nt: TGCGCCAGCAGTGAGTCTTTCCGGGGAGATACGCAGTATTTT
cdr3_aa: CASSESFRGDTQYF

j_call: TRBJ2-6
v_call: TRBV7-9
d_call: TRBD1
clone_size: -
cdr3_nt: TGTGCCAGCACCCGAGACAGGGTTGGGGCCAACGTCCTGACTTTC
cdr3_aa: CASTRDRVGANVLTF

j_call: TRBJ2-2
v_call: TRBV11-1
d_call: TRBD1
clone_size: -
cdr3_nt: TGTGCCAGCAGCCGAGAGGACAGGGGGCTCACCGGGGAGCTGTTTTTT
cdr3_aa: CASSREDRGLTGELFF

j_call: TRBJ2-3
v_call: TRBV15
d_call: -
clone_size: -
cdr3_nt: TGTGCCACCAGCAGAGGTAGCGTTGGGACCACAGATACGCAGTATTTT
cdr3_aa: CATSRGSVGTTDTQYF

j_call: TRBJ2-7
v_call: TRBV25-1
d_call: -
clone_size: few
cdr3_nt: TGTGCCAGCGGTCTCCGGCACGAGCAGTACTTC
cdr3_aa: CASGLRHEQYF

j_call: TRBJ2-7
v_call: TRBV29-1
d_call: TRBD2
clone_size: -
cdr3_nt: TGCAGCGGGTTTATGACTAGCGGGAGCTCCTACGAGCAGTACTTC
cdr3_aa: CSGFMTSGSSYEQYF

j_call: TRBJ2-3
v_call: TRBV12-3/TRBV12-4
d_call: TRBD1
clone_size: few
cdr3_nt: TGTGCCAGCAGGAGATCGGACAGGAACACAGATACGCAGTATTTT
cdr3_aa: CASRRSDRNTDTQYF

j_call: TRBJ2-7
v_call: TRBV20-1
d_call: TRBD1
clone_size: -
cdr3_nt: TGCAGTGCTCAGGGACAGGGTAACTTCGAGCAGTACTTC
cdr3_aa: CSAQGQGNFEQYF

j_call: TRBJ2-3
v_call: TRBV10-3
d_call: TRBD1
clone_size: -
cdr3_nt: TGTGCCATCAGTGATGGCAGGGGGCTTGATACGCAGTATTTT
cdr3_aa: CAISDGRGLDTQYF

j_call: TRBJ2-3
v_call: TRBV4-3
d_call: -
clone_size: -
cdr3_nt: TGCGCCAGCAGCCAAGATGGATCGTCTAGCACAGATACGCAGTATTTT
cdr3_aa: CASSQDGSSSTDTQYF

j_call: TRBJ2-7
v_call: TRBV7-2
d_call: -
clone_size: -
cdr3_nt: TGTGCCAGCAGCTTAGCGGGACCTACGAGGCGGGGGCCGGGGCTCGAGCAGTACTTC
cdr3_aa: CASSLAGPTRRGPGLEQYF

j_call: TRBJ2-2
v_call: TRBV20-1
d_call: -
clone_size: -
cdr3_nt: TGCTGTGCTAGAGATATTCGGGGACACAACACCGGGGAGCTGTTTTTT
cdr3_aa: CCARDIRGHNTGELFF

j_call: TRBJ2-5
v_call: TRBV20-1
d_call: TRBD2
clone_size: many
cdr3_nt: TGCAGTGCTAGAGTAGCGGGGGGGCAAGAGACCCAGTACTTC
cdr3_aa: CSARVAGGQETQYF

j_call: TRBJ1-4
v_call: TRBV5-1
d_call: -
clone_size: -
cdr3_nt: TGCGCCAGCAGCCGGAACGGGGCAACTAATGAAAAACTGTTTTTT
cdr3_aa: CASSRNGATNEKLFF

j_call: TRBJ2-7
v_call: TRBV15
d_call: -
clone_size: -
cdr3_nt: TGTGCCACCAGCAGAGGTAGGGGATCCTACGAGCAGTACTTC
cdr3_aa: CATSRGRGSYEQYF